This T cell receptor (beta chain) was sequenced during a study of beta chain features in type 1 diabetes. Notes on the study in general: Patients showed naive, central memory and Treg TCRB repertoires that appeared more similar than those of healthy donors. PCR might favor shorter templates, but any such skew would affect patients and controls equally.

Every isolated RNA sample was fully reverse transcribed, so sequencing captured expressed TCRB transcripts. Naive, central memory and regulatory T cell samples produced a mean of about 3.5 million reads. Sequenced by immunoSEQ multiplex PCR; TCRdb stores in-frame clones only, minus some. The sample has 300,000 to 400,000 clones; over 9.5% are singletons. CDR3 length: 13 residues. The V and J ends lost 7 bases and 1 base respectively, with 10 bases between them. The V gene's germline CDR1 is MDHEN and CDR2 SYDVKM. Regarding this clone: Its target is unknown.

The receptor was derived from a man aged 18 to 30 in good health. The V call is TRBV28, the J call TRBJ1-2, with TRBD1 as a possible D gene (5 bases). The sample was naive CD4+ T cells from blood. As DNA, the CDR3 is TGTGCCAGCAACCTCAGGGATAACTATGGCTACACCTTC. This gives the protein CASNLRDNYGYTF.